A selection of T cell receptor beta chains follows, all from one sample in a study of cytomegalovirus exposure and HLA in healthy donors. Clones were sequenced by immunoSEQ multiplex PCR, and TCRdb holds only the in-frame ones, with some missing. The data hold 100,000 to 150,000 clones, with approximately 69% observed a single time. The sample comprised PBMCs. Source of these receptors: a man aged 40-55 years in good health and CMV-seropositive. Both conserved end residues are part of each CDR3. D genes are given only for firm matches. Some rows have no size entry. The others give once, few or many, or a class for an expanded clone.

j_call	clone_size	d_call	v_call	cdr3_nt	cdr3_aa
TRBJ2-7	NA	TRBD1	TRBV5-1	TGCGCCAGCAGGACCGGGACAGTGGCCTACGAGCAGTACTTC	CASRTGTVAYEQYF
TRBJ2-7	NA	NA	TRBV4-1	TGCGCCAGCAGCCACGCCGACAGGAGCTCCTACGAGCAGTACTTC	CASSHADRSSYEQYF
TRBJ2-7	NA	TRBD1	TRBV19	TGTGCCAGTAGTAGCCGGGACAGCTCCTACGAGCAGTACTTC	CASSSRDSSYEQYF
TRBJ2-5	NA	TRBD1	TRBV9	TGTGCCAGCAGCGTAGGACAGGGTGGAGAGACCCAGTACTTC	CASSVGQGGETQYF
TRBJ1-5	NA	NA	TRBV6-5	TGTGCCAGCAGTAGCAGGTTGGGTAGGCCCCAGCATTTT	CASSSRLGRPQHF
TRBJ1-1	NA	NA	TRBV28	TGTGCCAGCAGTTCCCCCGGGAGAGGGGAGAAAACTGAAGCTTTCTTT	CASSSPGRGEKTEAFF
TRBJ1-1	NA	NA	TRBV6-6	TGTGCCAGCGGGGAGGGCACTGAAGCTTTCTTT	CASGEGTEAFF
TRBJ2-7	NA	NA	TRBV4-2	TGTGCCAGCAGCCTCCGGACTGATTCCTACGAGCAGTACTTC	CASSLRTDSYEQYF
TRBJ2-3	NA	TRBD1	TRBV4-1	TGCGCCAGCAGCCAAGATCGGACAGGGACCAGAGGAGATACGCAGTATTTT	CASSQDRTGTRGDTQYF
TRBJ2-7	once	TRBD1	TRBV27	TGTGCCAGCAGTATCGGGACAGCATCAACCTACGAGCAGTACTTC	CASSIGTASTYEQYF
TRBJ1-2	NA	TRBD1	TRBV9	TGTGCCAGCAGCGTACGCACAGGGGCACCCTATGGCTACACCTTC	CASSVRTGAPYGYTF
TRBJ1-1	once	TRBD1	TRBV28	TGTGCCAGCAGTTCAGGGGGATCCGTCATGAACACTGAAGCTTTCTTT	CASSSGGSVMNTEAFF
TRBJ2-2	NA	TRBD2	TRBV19	TGTGCCACCCGACTAGCGGGGACCGGGGAGCTGTTTTTT	CATRLAGTGELFF
TRBJ2-1	NA	NA	TRBV9	TGTGCCAGCAGCGCCCGGACTCTTTCAGTATACAATGAGCAGTTCTTC	CASSARTLSVYNEQFF
TRBJ2-2	NA	TRBD2	TRBV9	TGTGCCAGCAGCGTAGCGAGCGGGGGTCGAACGACCGGGGAGCTGTTTTTT	CASSVASGGRTTGELFF
TRBJ2-7	NA	TRBD1	TRBV9	TGTGCCAGCAGCGTAGGAGCCAGGGGGTCCTACGAGCAGTACTTC	CASSVGARGSYEQYF
TRBJ1-5	NA	TRBD1	TRBV30	TGTGCCTGGAGTTGGACAGGGCTTAGCAATCAGCCCCAGCATTTT	CAWSWTGLSNQPQHF
TRBJ1-2	few	NA	TRBV9	TGTGCCAGCAGCGTAGGTGCAGGGCTCGATTATGGCTACACCTTC	CASSVGAGLDYGYTF
TRBJ1-2	NA	TRBD1	TRBV5-3	TGTGCCAGAAGCCTCGCAACCCGGGACAGGCAACGCTACACTAACTATGGCTACACCTTC	CARSLATRDRQRYTNYGYTF
TRBJ1-6	NA	NA	TRBV9	TGTGCCAGCAGCGCCCGGGGGTTGAGATCACCCCTCCACTTT	CASSARGLRSPLHF
TRBJ2-7	few	TRBD2	TRBV15	TGTGCCACCAGCAGAGCCCGAGGACGGGGGGAGACGGAGCAGTACTTC	CATSRARGRGETEQYF
TRBJ2-7	NA	TRBD1	TRBV18	TGTGCCAGCTCACCCAGGACAGGGGACTCCTACGAGCAGTACTTC	CASSPRTGDSYEQYF
TRBJ2-2	NA	TRBD2	TRBV6-4	TGTGCCAGCAGTGAGACTAGCGGGAGCACCGGGGAGCTGTTTTTT	CASSETSGSTGELFF
TRBJ2-2	NA	NA	TRBV19	TGTGCCAGTAGTCACGTCGCGGGGCCCGGGGAGCTGTTTTTT	CASSHVAGPGELFF
TRBJ2-2	NA	TRBD1	TRBV13	TGTGCCAGCAGCCCCAGCCCTGGACAGGGTGAAGGCGGGGAGCTGTTTTTT	CASSPSPGQGEGGELFF
TRBJ2-7	NA	TRBD1	TRBV4-1	TGCGCCAGCAGCCAGGATACGGGACAGTTCTCCTACGAGCAGTACTTC	CASSQDTGQFSYEQYF